The present T cell receptor (beta chain) was sequenced within a study of chemoradiotherapy in HPV16-positive cancers. This clone was detected only once. Its cognate antigen is unknown. The study's findings and limits: For HPV16-positive patients, expanding HPV-responsive T cells associated with longer recurrence-free survival. Non-HPV-specific T cells did not expand in tumors during treatment, whereas candidate HPV-specific clones and E7-related motifs did. Only a couple of HPV16-positive patients supplied the functional HPV-specificity definition.

V lost 1 base, J lost 4 bases, and 16 bases lay in between. Germline CDR1 and CDR2: SGHVS and FQNEAQ. The CDR3 covers 16 residues. Data came from immunoSEQ multiplex PCR; TCRdb stores just in-frame clones and leaves some out. Of fewer than 7,500 clones in the sample, about 90% were seen once. This chain uses TRBV7-8 with TRBJ2-5; D might be TRBD1 (5 bases). The TCR originated in a human donor with HPV-associated anogenital cancer. This specimen was blood, taken from a patient who underwent chemoradiotherapy. The CDR3 reads CASSLGGIGARETQYF. DNA for the CDR3: TGTGCCAGCAGCTTAGGGGGTATAGGGGCCCGAGAGACCCAGTACTTC.